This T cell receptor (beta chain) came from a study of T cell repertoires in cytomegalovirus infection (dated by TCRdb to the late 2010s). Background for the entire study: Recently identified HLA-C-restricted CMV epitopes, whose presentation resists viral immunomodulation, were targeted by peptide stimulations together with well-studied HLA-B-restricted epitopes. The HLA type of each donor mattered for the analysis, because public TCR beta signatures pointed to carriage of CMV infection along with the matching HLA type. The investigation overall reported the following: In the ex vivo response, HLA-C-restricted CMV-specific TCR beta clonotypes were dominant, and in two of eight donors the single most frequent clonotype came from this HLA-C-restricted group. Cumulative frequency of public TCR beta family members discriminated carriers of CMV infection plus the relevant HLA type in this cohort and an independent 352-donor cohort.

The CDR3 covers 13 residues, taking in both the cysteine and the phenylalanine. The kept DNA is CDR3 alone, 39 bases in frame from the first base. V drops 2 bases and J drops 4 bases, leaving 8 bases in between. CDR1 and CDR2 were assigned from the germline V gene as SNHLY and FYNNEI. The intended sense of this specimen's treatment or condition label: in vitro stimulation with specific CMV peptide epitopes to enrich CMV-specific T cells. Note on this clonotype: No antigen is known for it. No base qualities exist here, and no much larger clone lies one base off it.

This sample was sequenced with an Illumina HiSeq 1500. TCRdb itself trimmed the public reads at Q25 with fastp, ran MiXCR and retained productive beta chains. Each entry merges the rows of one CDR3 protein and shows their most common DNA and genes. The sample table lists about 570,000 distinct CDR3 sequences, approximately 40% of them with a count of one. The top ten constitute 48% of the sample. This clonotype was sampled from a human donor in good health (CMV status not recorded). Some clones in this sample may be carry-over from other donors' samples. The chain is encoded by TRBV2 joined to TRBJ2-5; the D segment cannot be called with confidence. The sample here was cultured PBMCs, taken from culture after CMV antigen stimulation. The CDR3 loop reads CASSERSTETQYF. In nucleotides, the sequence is TGTGCCAGCAGTGAAAGGTCTACAGAGACCCAGTACTTC. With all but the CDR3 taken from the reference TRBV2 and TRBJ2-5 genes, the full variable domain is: EPEVTQTPSHQVTQMGQEVILRCVPISNHLYFYWYRQILGQKVEFLVSFYNNEISEKSEIFDDQFSVERPDGSNFTLKIRSTKLEDSAMYFCASSERSTETQYFGPGTRLLVL.